This record looks at one T cell receptor (beta chain) sequence and its context. Its matching antigen is unknown. The entry originates in a study of CD8 T cells in ankylosing spondylitis. Study conclusions and caveats: CD8+ cells made up the disease-linked clones, which were relatively rare in peripheral blood. Past research had described some motif variants in reactive arthritis synovial fluid and blood. Matched synovial fluid from ankylosing spondylitis patients was reported to be enriched for disease-linked clones. One TCR beta motif, made up of about 8 highly homologous variants, appeared characteristic of ankylosing spondylitis blood.

A quantitative 5'-RACE method, one with molecular barcodes, was used to make TCR beta libraries. TCRdb itself ran the 5' RACE reads through MiXCR, one entry per CDR3 protein. The sample yields about 220,000 distinct CDR3 sequences, about 7% seen once. Trimming removed 4 bases from V and 3 bases from J, with 17 bases in between. Germline loops: CDR1 SGHRS, CDR2 YFSETQ. The CDR3 runs 15 residues. The V call is TRBV5-1, the J call TRBJ2-7; a possible D gene is TRBD2 (7 bases). The receptor comes from a male donor with ankylosing spondylitis. Source material: blood, either unsorted or a sorted T cell fraction (not recorded which). The CDR3, as DNA: TGCGCCAGCAGCGGGGGGGACATCCGAGACTACGAGCAGTACTTC. Encoded protein: CASSGGDIRDYEQYF.